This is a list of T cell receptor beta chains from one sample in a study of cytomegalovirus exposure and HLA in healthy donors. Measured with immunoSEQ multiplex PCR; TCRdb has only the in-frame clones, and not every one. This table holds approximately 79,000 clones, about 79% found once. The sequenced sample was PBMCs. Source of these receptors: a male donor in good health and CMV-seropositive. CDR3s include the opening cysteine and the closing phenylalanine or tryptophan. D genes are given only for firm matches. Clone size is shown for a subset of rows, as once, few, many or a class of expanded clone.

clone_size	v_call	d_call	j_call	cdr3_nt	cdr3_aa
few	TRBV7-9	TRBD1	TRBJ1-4	TGTGCCAGCAGGCCCCGGGACAGTGCCGAAAAACTGTTTTTT	CASRPRDSAEKLFF
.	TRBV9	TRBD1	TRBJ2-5	TGTGCCAGCAGCCCGTACAGGGGGAGAGAGACCCAGTACTTC	CASSPYRGRETQYF
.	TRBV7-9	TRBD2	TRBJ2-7	TGTGCCAGCAGCTTAGTGGGACTAGCCTACGAGCAGTACTTC	CASSLVGLAYEQYF
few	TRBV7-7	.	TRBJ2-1	TGTGCCAGCAGCTCACAGGGAAATGAGCAGTTCTTC	CASSSQGNEQFF
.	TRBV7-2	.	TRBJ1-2	TGTGCCAGCACCCGAGAACGCGGCTATGGCTACACCTTC	CASTRERGYGYTF
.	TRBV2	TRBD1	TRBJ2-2	TGTGCCAGCCTGGGACAGGGAGGGTCCGGGGAGCTGTTTTTT	CASLGQGGSGELFF
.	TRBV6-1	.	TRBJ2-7	TGTGCCAGCAGTAGCTCGAACGCCTACGAGCAGTACTTC	CASSSSNAYEQYF
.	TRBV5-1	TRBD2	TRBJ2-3	TGCGCCAGCAGCTTCAGCATTAGCGGGAGAACAGATACGCAGTATTTT	CASSFSISGRTDTQYF
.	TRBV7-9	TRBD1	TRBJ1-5	TGTGCCAGCAGCCCTGGGACAGGGGTAAATCAGCCCCAGCATTTT	CASSPGTGVNQPQHF
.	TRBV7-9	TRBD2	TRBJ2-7	TGTTCCAGCAGCAAGGGACTAGCGGGAGGTCCTGGGACCGAGCAGTACTTC	CSSSKGLAGGPGTEQYF
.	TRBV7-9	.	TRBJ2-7	TGTGCCAGCAGCCTCCCGTCGTACGAGCAGTACTTC	CASSLPSYEQYF
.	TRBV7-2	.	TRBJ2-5	TGTGCCAGCAGCTTAGCATCGTGGCAGGGGCAAGAGACCCAGTACTTC	CASSLASWQGQETQYF
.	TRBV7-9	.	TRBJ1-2	TGTGCCAGCAGCTTAGCCCGACTGTACTATGGCTACACCTTC	CASSLARLYYGYTF
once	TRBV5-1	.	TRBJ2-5	TGCGCCAGCAGCTTGGGGTCCCGCCCTCCCCCAGCGGGACAACAAGAGACCCAGTACTTC	CASSLGSRPPPAGQQETQYF
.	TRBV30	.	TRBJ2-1	TGTGCCTGGAGGAGTATACAGGGATTTTGGGGCAATGAGCAGTTCTTC	CAWRSIQGFWGNEQFF
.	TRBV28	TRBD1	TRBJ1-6	TGTGCCAGCACCGTGGAGGACAGGTATAATTCACCCCTCCACTTT	CASTVEDRYNSPLHF
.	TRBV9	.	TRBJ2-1	TGTGCCAGCAGCGTAGGAGATCCCGTCGAGCAGTTCTTC	CASSVGDPVEQFF
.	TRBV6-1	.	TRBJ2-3	TGTGCCTGCCAGAGGGCGCGGAGCGTCACAGATACGCAGTATTTT	CACQRARSVTDTQYF
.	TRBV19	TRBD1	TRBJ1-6	TGTGCCAGTACCCTCTCCTGGACAGGGGGCTCTGGGGATTCACCCCTCCACTTT	CASTLSWTGGSGDSPLHF
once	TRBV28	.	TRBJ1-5	TGTGCCAGCAGACCGGGGGGGGCGCAGCCCCAGCATTTT	CASRPGGAQPQHF
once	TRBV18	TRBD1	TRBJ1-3	TGTGCCAGCTCACCACAGGAGACAGGGTTTGGAAACACCATATATTTT	CASSPQETGFGNTIYF
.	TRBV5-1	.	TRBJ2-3	TGCGCCAGCGTCAACGGACTCCGAGGGTACACAGATACGCAGTATTTT	CASVNGLRGYTDTQYF
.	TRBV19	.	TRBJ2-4	TGTGCCAGTAGTCCCGGTTTAGCCAAAAACATTCAGTACTTC	CASSPGLAKNIQYF
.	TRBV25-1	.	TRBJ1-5	TGTGCCAGCAGTGAAGGGAGGAATCAGCCCCAGCATTTT	CASSEGRNQPQHF
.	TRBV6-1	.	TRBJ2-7	TGTGCCAGCAGTGTTCTGGACGGGGTCTCCTACGAGCAGTACTTC	CASSVLDGVSYEQYF
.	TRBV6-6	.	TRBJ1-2	TGTGCCAGCAGTCAAATAATAGACACGGTCTGCACCTTC	CASSQIIDTVCTF
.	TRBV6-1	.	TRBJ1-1	TGTGCCAGCAGTGAAGACAGGGATAACACTGAAGCTTTCTTT	CASSEDRDNTEAFF
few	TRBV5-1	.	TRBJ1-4	TGCGCCAGCAGTCTGAGCACAGTTGGAGAAAAACTGTTTTTT	CASSLSTVGEKLFF
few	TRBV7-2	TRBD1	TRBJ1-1	TGTGCCAGCAGTCGCCGACAGGGGCGGTTAACTGAAGCTTTCTTT	CASSRRQGRLTEAFF